These T cell receptor beta chains were read from a single sample in a study of T cell repertoires in cytomegalovirus infection. TCRdb used MiXCR to reprocess the reads, holding one entry per CDR3 protein. Of fewer than 400,000 distinct CDR3 sequences listed, around 18% are singletons. The sample comprised PBMCs. These receptors came from a human donor in good health (CMV status not recorded). Some clones in this sample may be carry-over from other donors' samples. The CDR3 runs from the conserved cysteine through the conserved F or W. The order of the fields is V gene, J gene, CDR3 protein.

>TRBV14|TRBJ2-3
CASSQDESSTDTQYF
>TRBV27|TRBJ2-1
CASSLLGLAGASEQFF
>TRBV7-2|TRBJ2-7
CASSLRTAGSYEQYF
>TRBV9|TRBJ2-1
CASSAAASASEDEQFF
>TRBV7-9|TRBJ2-3
CASSLAPQISDTQYF
>TRBV9|TRBJ2-3
CASSVGLAGGTDTQYF
>TRBV29-1|TRBJ2-3
CSVEEGDTQYF
>TRBV2|TRBJ2-3
CASSGDSTDTQYF
>TRBV4-3|TRBJ1-2
CASSQVDYYGYTF
>TRBV12-3/TRBV12-4|TRBJ1-2
CASSLRGEGIGYGYTF
>TRBV19|TRBJ1-1
CASSIDRGADRAFF
>TRBV7-2|TRBJ1-1
CASSFLFENTEAFF
>TRBV20-1|TRBJ2-5
CSARDVTGAWTQYF
>TRBV7-4|TRBJ2-5
CASSLAKGGETQYF
>TRBV6-1|TRBJ2-5
CASQGDLKETQYF